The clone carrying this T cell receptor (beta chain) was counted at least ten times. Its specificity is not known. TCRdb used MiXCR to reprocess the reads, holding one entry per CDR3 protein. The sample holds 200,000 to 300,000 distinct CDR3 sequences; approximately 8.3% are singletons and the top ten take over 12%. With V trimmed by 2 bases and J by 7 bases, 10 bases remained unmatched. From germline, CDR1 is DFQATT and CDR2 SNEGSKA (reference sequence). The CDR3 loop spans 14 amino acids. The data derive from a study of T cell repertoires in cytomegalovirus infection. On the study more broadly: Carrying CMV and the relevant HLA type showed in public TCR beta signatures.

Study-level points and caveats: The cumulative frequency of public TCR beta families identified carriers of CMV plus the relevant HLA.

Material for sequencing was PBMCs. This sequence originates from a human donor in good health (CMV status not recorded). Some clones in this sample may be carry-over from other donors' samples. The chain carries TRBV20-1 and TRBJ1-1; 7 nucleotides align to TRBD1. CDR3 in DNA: TGCAGTGCTAGAACCCCAGGGGGACTGCGTGAAGCTTTCTTT. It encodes CSARTPGGLREAFF.